Below are 7 T cell receptor beta chains sequenced from a single sample in a study of shared clonotypes between healthy human individuals. TCRdb keeps only in-frame clones here, not all; method: immunoSEQ multiplex PCR. The sample records approximately 740,000 clones, roughly 70% being singletons. What was sequenced was memory CD4+ T cells sorted from blood. As to subset: CD45RA-negative fraction. The receptors originated from a woman aged 25 to 45 in good health.

The V call is TRBV18, the J call TRBJ2-2, with a tentative D call TRBD2 (5 bases). The germline V and J ends were trimmed by 3 bases and 0 bases, with 11 bases remaining between them. This CDR3 contains 16 residues. Germline CDR1 and CDR2: KGHSH and LQKENI. CDR3 sequence reads: CASSPTGSANTGELFF. The CDR3 DNA reads TGTGCCAGCTCACCGACTGGGAGCGCGAACACCGGGGAGCTGTTTTTT.

The V gene is TRBV29-1, the J gene TRBJ2-1, with D hard to call. Germline V gene lookup returns CDR1 SQVTM and CDR2 ANQGSEA. The CDR3 consists of 12 residues. Trimming removed 8 bases from V and 8 bases from J, with 16 bases in between. DNA for the CDR3: TGCAGCTTGAGGTCGCCGCGTTATGAGCAGTTCTTC. The encoded protein is CSLRSPRYEQFF.

The J gene is TRBJ2-7, the V gene TRBV29-1; possibly TRBD2 for D (6 bases). V was shortened by 7 bases and J by 3 bases, with 16 bases between the two germline ends. The CDR3 consists of 13 residues. Germline CDR1 SQVTM, CDR2 ANQGSEA. The CDR3 coding sequence is TGCAGCGCCACGCGGGACGCGGGCTACGAGCAGTACTTC. Translated: CSATRDAGYEQYF.

The chain has TRBV6-1 and TRBJ1-5, with TRBD1 as a possible D gene (5 bases). This CDR3 region has 15 residues. Germline V gene lookup returns CDR1 MNHNS and CDR2 SASEGT. The V end lost 2 bases, the J end lost 7 bases, and 15 bases lay between the germline ends. CDR3 nucleotides: TGTGCCAGCAGTGAACAAGGAGTGGGGGGGCAGCCCCAGCATTTT. Translation: CASSEQGVGGQPQHF.

This clone has a single count. The V and J genes are TRBV11-2 and TRBJ2-2; D not resolved. The CDR3 sequence is 14 residues long. The V and J ends lost 1 base and 6 bases respectively, with 9 bases between them. The germline CDR1 and CDR2 sequences are SGHAT and FQNNGV. CDR3 sequence: CASSLGQRAGELFF. CDR3 in DNA: TGTGCCAGCAGCTTAGGCCAGAGAGCCGGGGAGCTGTTTTTT.

This clone was detected only a few times. The J gene is TRBJ1-3, the V gene TRBV18; tentatively, D is TRBD1 (6 bases). Germline lookup yields CDR1 KGHSH and CDR2 LQKENI. V lost 3 bases, J lost 8 bases, and 11 bases lay in between. The CDR3 extends over 13 amino acids. The DNA of the CDR3 is TGTGCCAGCTCACCGCCACAGGGAGACACCATATATTTT. Translated: CASSPPQGDTIYF.

The chain recombines TRBV5-4 with TRBJ2-3; TRBD2 agrees at 8 bases. The germline CDR1 and CDR2 sequences are SGHNT and YYREEE (reference sequence). V dropped 2 bases and J dropped 2; count of bases not matched to a gene: 10. The CDR3 runs 17 residues. The DNA for the CDR3 is TGTGCCAGCAGCTTCCTCAGGCGGGAGGAGGTCACAGATACGCAGTATTTT. Its protein product is CASSFLRREEVTDTQYF.